This entry features one TCR beta chain sequence. Its antigen is still unknown. Healthy bone marrow donors supplied every sample. This sample stems from a study of cytomegalovirus exposure and HLA in healthy donors. The study, taken as a whole, reports: Sequencing likely caused a cluster of highly shared sequence variants. Overall, roughly 150 TCR beta chains were annotated as cytomegalovirus-associated. Many donors carried some public TCRs, although rarity characterized most TCR sequences.

PCR involved 60 Vbeta and 13 Jbeta primers. Assay: immunoSEQ multiplex PCR; the TCRdb copy retains only in-frame clones and omits some. The table shows under 300,000 clones, with just over 70% occurring only once. Sequencing was performed on PBMCs. This receptor was identified in a female donor in good health and CMV-seronegative.

The CDR3 loop reads CASSLGASGDTGELFF. CDR3 sequence (DNA): TGTGCCAGCAGCTTAGGGGCTAGCGGAGACACCGGGGAGCTGTTTTTT. This sequence joins TRBV7-8 and TRBJ2-2, with 7 bases that match TRBD2. J was trimmed by 3 bases and V by 1 base; bases with no gene match: 5. The CDR3 length is 16 residues. Germline V gives CDR1 SGHVS, CDR2 FQNEAQ.